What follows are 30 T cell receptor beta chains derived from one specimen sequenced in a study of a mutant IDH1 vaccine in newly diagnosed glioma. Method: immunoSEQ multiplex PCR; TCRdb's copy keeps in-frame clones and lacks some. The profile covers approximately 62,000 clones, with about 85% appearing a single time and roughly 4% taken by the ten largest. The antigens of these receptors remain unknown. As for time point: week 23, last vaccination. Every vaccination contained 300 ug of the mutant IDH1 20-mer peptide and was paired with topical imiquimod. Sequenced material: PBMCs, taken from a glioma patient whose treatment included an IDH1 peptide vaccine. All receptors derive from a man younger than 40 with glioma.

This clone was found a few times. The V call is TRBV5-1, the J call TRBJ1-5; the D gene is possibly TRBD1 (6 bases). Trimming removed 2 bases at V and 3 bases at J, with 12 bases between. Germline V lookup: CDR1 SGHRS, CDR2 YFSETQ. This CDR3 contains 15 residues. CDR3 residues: CASSLGTLNNQPQHF. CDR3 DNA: TGCGCCAGCAGCTTAGGGACACTGAACAATCAGCCCCAGCATTTT.

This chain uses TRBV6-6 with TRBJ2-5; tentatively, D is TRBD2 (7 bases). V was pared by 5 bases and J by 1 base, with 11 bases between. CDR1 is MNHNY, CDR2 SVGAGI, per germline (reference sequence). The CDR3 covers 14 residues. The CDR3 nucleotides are TGTGCCAGCAGTCCGGGGGGCTCCCAAGAGACCCAGTACTTC. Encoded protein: CASSPGGSQETQYF.

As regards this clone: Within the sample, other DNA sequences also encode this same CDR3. Written as DNA, the CDR3 is TGTGCCAGCAGCTTAGTCTGGTCCGGGGAGACCCAGTACTTC. Translated: CASSLVWSGETQYF. The rearrangement joins TRBV7-8 to TRBJ2-5; no clear D gene. V gave up 1 base and J gave up 5 bases, with 11 bases separating them. The CDR3 contains 14 residues. Germline lookup yields CDR1 SGHVS and CDR2 FQNEAQ.

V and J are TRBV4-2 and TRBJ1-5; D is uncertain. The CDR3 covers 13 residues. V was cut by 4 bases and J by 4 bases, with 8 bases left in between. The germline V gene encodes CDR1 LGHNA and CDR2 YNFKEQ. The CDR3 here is CASSPPGNQPQHF. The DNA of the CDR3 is TGTGCCAGCAGCCCCCCGGGGAATCAGCCCCAGCATTTT.

CDR3 in DNA: TGCGCCAGCGCGAGTGGTAAACCGAACACCGGGGAGCTGTTTTTT. Protein sequence: CASASGKPNTGELFF. The V gene is TRBV4-1, the J gene TRBJ2-2, with D uncertain. This CDR3 is 15 amino acids long. Between the trimmed V and J ends, which lost 8 bases and 0 bases, there was a span of 13 bases. Germline lookup yields CDR1 MGHRA and CDR2 YSYEKL.

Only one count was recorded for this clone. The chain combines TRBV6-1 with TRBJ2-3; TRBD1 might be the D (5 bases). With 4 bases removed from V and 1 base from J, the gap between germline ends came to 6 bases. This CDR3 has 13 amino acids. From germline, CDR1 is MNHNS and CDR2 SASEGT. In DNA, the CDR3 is TGTGCCAGCAGTGCACAGGGCACAGATACGCAGTATTTT. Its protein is CASSAQGTDTQYF.

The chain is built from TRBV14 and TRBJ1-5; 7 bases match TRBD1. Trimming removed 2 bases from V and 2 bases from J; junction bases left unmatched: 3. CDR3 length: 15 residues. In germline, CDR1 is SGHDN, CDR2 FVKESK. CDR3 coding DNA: TGTGCCAGCAGCCAACAGGGGGTTGGCAATCAGCCCCAGCATTTT. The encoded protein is CASSQQGVGNQPQHF.

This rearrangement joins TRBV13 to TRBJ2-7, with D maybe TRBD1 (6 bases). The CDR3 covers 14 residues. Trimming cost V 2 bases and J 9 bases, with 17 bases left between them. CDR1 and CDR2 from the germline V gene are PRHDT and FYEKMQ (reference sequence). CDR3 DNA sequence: TGTGCCAGCAGCTTAAACCGGGACACGGGACGGCAGTACTTC. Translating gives CASSLNRDTGRQYF.

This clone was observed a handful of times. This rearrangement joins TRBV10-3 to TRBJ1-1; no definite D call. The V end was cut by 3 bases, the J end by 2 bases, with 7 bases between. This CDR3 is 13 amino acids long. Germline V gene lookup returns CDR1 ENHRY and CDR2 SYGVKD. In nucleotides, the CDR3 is TGTGCCATCAGTGATTCAGGTAACACTGAAGCTTTCTTT. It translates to CAISDSGNTEAFF.

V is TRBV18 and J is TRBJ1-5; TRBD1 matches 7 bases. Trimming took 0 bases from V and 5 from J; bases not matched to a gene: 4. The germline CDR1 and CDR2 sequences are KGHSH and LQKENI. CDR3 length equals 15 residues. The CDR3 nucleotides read TGTGCCAGCTCACCACCGGGGGGACAGCATCAGCCCCAGCATTTT. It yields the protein CASSPPGGQHQPQHF.

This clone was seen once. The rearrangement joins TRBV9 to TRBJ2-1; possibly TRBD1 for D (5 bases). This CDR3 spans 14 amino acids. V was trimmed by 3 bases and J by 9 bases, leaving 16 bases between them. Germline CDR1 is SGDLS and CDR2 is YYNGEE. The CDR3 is CASSETGVGREQFF. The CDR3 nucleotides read TGTGCCAGCAGCGAAACAGGAGTGGGTCGTGAGCAGTTCTTC.

This chain's CDR3 is CAGRDRSSNQPQHF. For the CDR3, the DNA is TGTGCCGGTCGGGACAGATCTAGCAATCAGCCCCAGCATTTT. V is TRBV27 and J is TRBJ1-5; 7 bases agree with TRBD1. The germline CDR1 and CDR2 sequences are MNHEY and SMNVEV (reference sequence). The CDR3 runs 14 residues. The J segment lost 0 bases and the V segment lost 11 bases, leaving 7 bases of the junction unmatched.

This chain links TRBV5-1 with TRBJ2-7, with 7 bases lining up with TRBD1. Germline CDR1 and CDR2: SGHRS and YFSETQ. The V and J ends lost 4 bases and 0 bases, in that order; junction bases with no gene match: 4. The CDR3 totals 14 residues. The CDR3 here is CASSPWDSSYEQYF. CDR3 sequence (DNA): TGCGCCAGCAGCCCCTGGGACAGCTCCTACGAGCAGTACTTC.

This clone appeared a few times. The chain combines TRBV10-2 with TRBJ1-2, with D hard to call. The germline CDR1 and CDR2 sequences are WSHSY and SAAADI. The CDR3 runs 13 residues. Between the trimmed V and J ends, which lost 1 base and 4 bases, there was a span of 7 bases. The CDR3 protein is CASSEYRSYGYTF. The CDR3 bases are TGCGCCAGCAGTGAGTACAGAAGCTATGGCTACACCTTC.

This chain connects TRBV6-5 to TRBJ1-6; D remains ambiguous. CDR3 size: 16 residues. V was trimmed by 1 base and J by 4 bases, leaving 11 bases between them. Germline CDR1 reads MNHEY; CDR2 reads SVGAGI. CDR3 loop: CASSYWGSQYNSPLHF. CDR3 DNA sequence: TGTGCCAGCAGTTACTGGGGATCTCAATATAATTCACCCCTCCACTTT.

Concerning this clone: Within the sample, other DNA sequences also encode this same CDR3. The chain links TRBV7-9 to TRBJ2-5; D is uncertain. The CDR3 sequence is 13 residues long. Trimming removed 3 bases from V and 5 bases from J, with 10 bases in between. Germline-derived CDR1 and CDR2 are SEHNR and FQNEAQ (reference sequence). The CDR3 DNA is TGTGCCAGCAGCTTGGAAGATTATGAGACCCAGTACTTC. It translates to CASSLEDYETQYF. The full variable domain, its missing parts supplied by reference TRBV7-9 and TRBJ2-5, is DTGVSQNPRHKITKRGQNVTFRCDPISEHNRLYWYRQTLGQGPEFLTYFQNEAQLEKSRLLSDRFSAERPKGSFSTLEIQRTEQGDSAMYLCASSLEDYETQYFGPGTRLLVL.

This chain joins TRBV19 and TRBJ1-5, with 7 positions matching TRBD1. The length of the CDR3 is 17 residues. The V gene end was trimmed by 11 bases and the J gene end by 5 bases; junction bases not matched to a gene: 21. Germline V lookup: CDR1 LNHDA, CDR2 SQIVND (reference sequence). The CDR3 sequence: CALRARAGGICHQPQHF. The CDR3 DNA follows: TGTGCCCTCCGAGCCAGGGCAGGGGGAATATGCCATCAGCCCCAGCATTTT.

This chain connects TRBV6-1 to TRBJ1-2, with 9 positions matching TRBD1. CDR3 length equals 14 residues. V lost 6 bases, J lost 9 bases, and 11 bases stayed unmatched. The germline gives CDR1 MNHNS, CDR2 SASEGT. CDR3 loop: CASRNTGQGLSYTF. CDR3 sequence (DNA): TGTGCCAGCAGAAACACGGGACAGGGATTGAGCTACACCTTC.

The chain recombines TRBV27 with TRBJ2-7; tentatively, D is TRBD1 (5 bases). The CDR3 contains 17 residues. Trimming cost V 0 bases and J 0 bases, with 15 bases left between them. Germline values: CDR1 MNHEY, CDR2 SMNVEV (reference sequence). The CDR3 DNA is TGTGCCAGCAGTTTATCGGCCCTGACAGTGTACTCCTACGAGCAGTACTTC. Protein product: CASSLSALTVYSYEQYF.

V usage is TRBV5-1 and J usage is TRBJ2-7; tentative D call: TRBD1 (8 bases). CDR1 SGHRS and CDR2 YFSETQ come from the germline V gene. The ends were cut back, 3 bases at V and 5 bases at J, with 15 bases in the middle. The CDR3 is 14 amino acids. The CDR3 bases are TGCGCCAGCAGCTCCTGGACAGGGAGGGACGAGCAGTACTTC. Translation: CASSSWTGRDEQYF.

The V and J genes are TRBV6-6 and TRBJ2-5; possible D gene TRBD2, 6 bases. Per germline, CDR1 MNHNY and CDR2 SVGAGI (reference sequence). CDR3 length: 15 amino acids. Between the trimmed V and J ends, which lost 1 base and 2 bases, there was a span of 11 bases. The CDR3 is CASSYLGLAQETQYF. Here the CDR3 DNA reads TGTGCCAGCAGTTACTTGGGTCTAGCGCAAGAGACCCAGTACTTC.

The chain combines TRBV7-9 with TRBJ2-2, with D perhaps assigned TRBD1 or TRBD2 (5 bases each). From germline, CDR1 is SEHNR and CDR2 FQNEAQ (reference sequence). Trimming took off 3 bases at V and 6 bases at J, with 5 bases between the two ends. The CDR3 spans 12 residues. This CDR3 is CASSLGAGELFF. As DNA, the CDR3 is TGTGCCAGCAGCTTGGGGGCCGGGGAGCTGTTTTTT.

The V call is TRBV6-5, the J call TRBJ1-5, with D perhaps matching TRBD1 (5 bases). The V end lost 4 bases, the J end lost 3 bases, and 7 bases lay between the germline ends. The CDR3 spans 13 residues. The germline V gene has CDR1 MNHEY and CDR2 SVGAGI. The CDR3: CASSWGVNQPQHF. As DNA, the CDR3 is TGTGCCAGCAGTTGGGGGGTCAATCAGCCCCAGCATTTT.

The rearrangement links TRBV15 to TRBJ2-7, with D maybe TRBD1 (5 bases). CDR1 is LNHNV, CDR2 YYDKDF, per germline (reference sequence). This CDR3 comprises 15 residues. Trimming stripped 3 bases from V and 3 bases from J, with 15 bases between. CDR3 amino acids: CATSRGQGSYYEQYF. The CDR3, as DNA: TGTGCCACCAGCAGGGGCCAGGGATCGTACTACGAGCAGTACTTC. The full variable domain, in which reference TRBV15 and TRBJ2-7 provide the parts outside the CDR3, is DAMVIQNPRYQVTQFGKPVTLSCSQTLNHNVMYWYQQKSSQAPKLLFHYYDKDFNNEADTPDNFQSRRPNTSFCFLDIRSPGLGDTAMYLCATSRGQGSYYEQYFGPGTRLTVT.

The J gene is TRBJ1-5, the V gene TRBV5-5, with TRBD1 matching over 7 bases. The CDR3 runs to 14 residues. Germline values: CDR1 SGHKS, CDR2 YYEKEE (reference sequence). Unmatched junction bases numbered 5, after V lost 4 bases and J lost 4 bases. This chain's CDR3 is CASSGGTVNQPQHF. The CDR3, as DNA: TGTGCCAGCAGCGGCGGGACAGTGAATCAGCCCCAGCATTTT.

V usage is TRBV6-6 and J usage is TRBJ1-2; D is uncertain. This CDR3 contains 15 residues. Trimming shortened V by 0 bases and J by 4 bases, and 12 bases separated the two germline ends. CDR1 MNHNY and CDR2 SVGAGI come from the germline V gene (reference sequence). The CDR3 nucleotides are TGTGCCAGCAGTTACTCGAGCCGGGAGGGCTATGGCTACACCTTC. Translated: CASSYSSREGYGYTF.

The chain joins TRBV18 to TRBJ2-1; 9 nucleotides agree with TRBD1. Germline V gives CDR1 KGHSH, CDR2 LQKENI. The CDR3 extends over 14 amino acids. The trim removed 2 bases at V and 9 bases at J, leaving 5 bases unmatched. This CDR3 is CASSPGQGSGEQFF. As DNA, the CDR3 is TGTGCCAGCTCACCAGGACAGGGGTCGGGTGAGCAGTTCTTC. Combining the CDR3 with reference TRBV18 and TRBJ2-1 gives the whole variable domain NAGVMQNPRHLVRRRGQEARLRCSPMKGHSHVYWYRQLPEEGLKFMVYLQKENIIDESGMPKERFSAEFPKEGPSILRIQQVVRGDSAAYFCASSPGQGSGEQFFGPGTRLTVL.

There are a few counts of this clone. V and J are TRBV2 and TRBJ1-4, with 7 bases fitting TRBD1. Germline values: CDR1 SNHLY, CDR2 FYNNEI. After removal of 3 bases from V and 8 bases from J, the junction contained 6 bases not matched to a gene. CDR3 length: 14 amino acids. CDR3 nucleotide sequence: TGTGCCAGCAGTGATCACAGGGGAGGAGAAAAACTGTTTTTT. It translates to CASSDHRGGEKLFF.

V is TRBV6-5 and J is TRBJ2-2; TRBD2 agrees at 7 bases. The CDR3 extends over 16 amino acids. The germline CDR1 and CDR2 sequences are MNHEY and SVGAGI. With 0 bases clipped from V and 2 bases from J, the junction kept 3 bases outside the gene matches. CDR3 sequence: CASSYSAGLNTGELFF. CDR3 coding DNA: TGTGCCAGCAGTTACTCCGCGGGACTAAACACCGGGGAGCTGTTTTTT.

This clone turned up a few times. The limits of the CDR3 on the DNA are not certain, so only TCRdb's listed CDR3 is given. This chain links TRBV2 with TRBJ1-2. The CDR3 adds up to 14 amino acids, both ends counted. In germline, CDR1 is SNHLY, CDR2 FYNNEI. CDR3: CASTSTFGAYGYTF.